These 6 T cell receptor beta chains share one sample of origin, sequenced in a study of patients and donors after allogeneic stem cell transplantation. TCRdb passed the RT-PCR reads through MiXCR, listing each CDR3 protein once. This repertoire shows fewer than 250,000 distinct CDR3 sequences, 13% to 15% found once; its top ten account for about 9.9%. Sequenced: blood, either unsorted or a sorted T cell fraction (not recorded which). The receptors were gathered from a human donor who was either an allogeneic HSCT recipient or a stem cell or donor lymphocyte infusion donor (not recorded which). It is not recorded whose cells these are; they may come from a transplant donor.

DNA for the CDR3: TGCAGTGCTAGTGAACCCCTTGCCTATGGCTACACCTTC. This gives the protein CSASEPLAYGYTF. The chain is built from TRBV20-1 and TRBJ1-2; D remains ambiguous. This CDR3 comprises 13 residues. Germline assignment: CDR1 DFQATT and CDR2 SNEGSKA (reference sequence). V lost 3 bases and J lost 4, with 12 bases in between.

This clonotype was seen a handful of times. The chain combines TRBV30 with TRBJ1-6, with D unclear. Germline CDR1 and CDR2: GTSNPN and SVGIG (reference sequence). V was clipped by 3 bases and J by 0 bases, with 6 bases between them. The CDR3 consists of 14 residues. CDR3 DNA sequence: TGTGCCTGGAGGACGAGCTCCTATAATTCACCCCTCCACTTT. Translated: CAWRTSSYNSPLHF.

This clonotype was seen only a few times. This chain joins TRBV7-2 and TRBJ2-3; TRBD2 matches 14 bases. Trimming removed 6 bases from V and 4 bases from J; junction bases left unmatched: 3. The germline V gene encodes CDR1 SGHTA and CDR2 FQGNSA. The CDR3 consists of 15 residues. CDR3 bases: TGTGCCAGCAGTAGACTAGCGGGGGGGCCAGATACGCAGTATTTT. Translating it yields CASSRLAGGPDTQYF.

This chain connects TRBV11-2 to TRBJ1-1; the D gene is possibly TRBD1 (5 bases). Germline V gene lookup returns CDR1 SGHAT and CDR2 FQNNGV. The CDR3 runs 16 residues. V was trimmed by 7 bases and J by 1 base, leaving 19 bases between them. This CDR3 reads CASNSPRGYENTEAFF. The CDR3 coding sequence is TGTGCCAGCAACAGCCCCCGGGGGTATGAGAACACTGAAGCTTTCTTT. Supplemented by reference TRBV11-2 and TRBJ1-1, the full variable domain reads EAGVAQSPRYKIIEKRQSVAFWCNPISGHATLYWYQQILGQGPKLLIQFQNNGVVDDSQLPKDRFSAERLKGVDSTLKIQPAKLEDSAVYLCASNSPRGYENTEAFFGQGTRLTVV.

This clonotype occurred many times. The chain recombines TRBV6-2 or TRBV6-3 with TRBJ1-5; the match to TRBD1 covers 8 bases. With V trimmed by 5 bases and J by 0 bases, 9 bases remained unmatched. Per the germline V gene, CDR1 is MNHEY and CDR2 is SVGEGT. The CDR3 contains 17 residues. CDR3 sequence (DNA): TGTGCCAGCAGTAGAGGACAGGGCCGATATAGCAATCAGCCCCAGCATTTT. It translates to CASSRGQGRYSNQPQHF.

V is TRBV20-1 and J is TRBJ1-2; D might be TRBD1 (5 bases). The ends were cut back, 3 bases at V and 0 bases at J, with 14 bases in the middle. The CDR3 extends over 15 amino acids. Looked up from germline, CDR1 is DFQATT and CDR2 is SNEGSKA (reference sequence). CDR3 loop: CSASFGAVTNYGYTF. As DNA, the CDR3 is TGCAGTGCTAGCTTTGGGGCGGTGACTAACTATGGCTACACCTTC.